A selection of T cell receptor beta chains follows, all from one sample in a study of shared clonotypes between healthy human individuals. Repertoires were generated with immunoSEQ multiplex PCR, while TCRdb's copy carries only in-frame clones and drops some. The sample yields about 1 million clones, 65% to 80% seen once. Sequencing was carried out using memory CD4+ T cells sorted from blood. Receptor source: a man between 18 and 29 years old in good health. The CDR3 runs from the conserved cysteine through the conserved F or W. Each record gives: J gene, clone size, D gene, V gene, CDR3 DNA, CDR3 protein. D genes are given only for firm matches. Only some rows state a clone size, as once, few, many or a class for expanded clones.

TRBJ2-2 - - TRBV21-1 TGTGCCAGCAGCTTTACCACCGGGACAGGGTGTGCCGGGGAGCTGTTTTTT CASSFTTGTGCAGELFF
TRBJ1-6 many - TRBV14 TGTGCCAGCAGCCAAGACAGGTCTCGCTCACCCCTCCACTTT CASSQDRSRSPLHF
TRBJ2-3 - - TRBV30 TGTGCCTGGAGTCGAGAGAGCACAGATACGCAGTATTTT CAWSRESTDTQYF
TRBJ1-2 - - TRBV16 TGTGCCAGCAGCCAATCTAGAGGGGTGGCACACTACACCTTC CASSQSRGVAHYTF
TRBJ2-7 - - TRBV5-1 TGCGCCAGCAGCTCCCCGAGTGACTCTACGAAGCAGTACTTC CASSSPSDSTKQYF
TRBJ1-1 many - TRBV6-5 TGTGCCAGCGCCCCACAGGGCCTTAACACTGAAGCTTTCTTT CASAPQGLNTEAFF
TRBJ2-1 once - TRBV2 TGTGCCAGCAGGGCGGGACCTATGTACAATGAGCAGTTCTTC CASRAGPMYNEQFF
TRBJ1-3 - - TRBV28 TGTGCCAGCAGTTTCCGAAACACCATATATTTT CASSFRNTIYF
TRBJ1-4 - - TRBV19 TGTGCCAGTAGTACCCCCGGGCAGACAACTAATGAAAAACTGTTTTTT CASSTPGQTTNEKLFF
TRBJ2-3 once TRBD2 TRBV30 TGTGCCTGGGCGGGAGGAACAGATACGCAGTATTTT CAWAGGTDTQYF
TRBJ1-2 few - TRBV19 TGTGCCAGTAGGCGCAAAACAGGGAACTATGGCTACACCTTC CASRRKTGNYGYTF